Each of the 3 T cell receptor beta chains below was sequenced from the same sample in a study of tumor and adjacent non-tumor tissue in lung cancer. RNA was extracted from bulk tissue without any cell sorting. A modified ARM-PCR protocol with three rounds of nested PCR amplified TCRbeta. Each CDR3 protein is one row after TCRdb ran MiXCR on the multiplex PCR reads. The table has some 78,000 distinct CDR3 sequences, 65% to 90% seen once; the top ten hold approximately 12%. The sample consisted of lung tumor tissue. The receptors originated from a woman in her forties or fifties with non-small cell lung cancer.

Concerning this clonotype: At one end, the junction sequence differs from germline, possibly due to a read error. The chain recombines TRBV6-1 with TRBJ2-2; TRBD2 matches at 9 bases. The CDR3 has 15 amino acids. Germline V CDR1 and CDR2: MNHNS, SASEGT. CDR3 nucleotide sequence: TGTGCCAACAGTGACCACGGGACTAGCAGTGGGGAGCTGTTTTTT. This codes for CANSDHGTSSGELFF.

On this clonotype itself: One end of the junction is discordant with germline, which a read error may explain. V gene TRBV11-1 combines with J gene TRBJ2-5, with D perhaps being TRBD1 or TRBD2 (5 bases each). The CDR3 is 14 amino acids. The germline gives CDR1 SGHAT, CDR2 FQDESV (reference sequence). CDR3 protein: CASSMGPPQETQYF. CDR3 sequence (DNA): TGTGCCAGCAGCATGGGACCACCCCAAGAGACCCAGTACTTT.

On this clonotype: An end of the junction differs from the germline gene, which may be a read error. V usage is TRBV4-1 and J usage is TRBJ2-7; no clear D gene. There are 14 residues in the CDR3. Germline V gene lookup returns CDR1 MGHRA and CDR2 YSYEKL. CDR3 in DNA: TGCGTCAGCAGTCAAGCCTCTAACTCCTACGAGCAGTACTTC. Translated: CVSSQASNSYEQYF.